Each of the 24 T cell receptor beta chains below was sequenced from the same sample in a study of blood T cells in healthy people across ages. Combining a sample-barcoded 5' primer with a J-beta primer mix, a second PCR ran for about 7 to 12 cycles. TCRdb passed the 5' RACE reads through MiXCR, listing each CDR3 protein once. This sample has hundreds of thousands of distinct CDR3 sequences; around a quarter occur once, and the top ten carry about 2.9%. These data also formed part of another study, on T cells of mothers and their children.

Material: blood. The receptors derive from a boy aged 5-17 years in good health.

This chain uses TRBV20-1 with TRBJ2-5, with a possible D match to TRBD1 (8 bases). CDR3 length: 13 residues. The V end lost 6 bases, the J end lost 5 bases, and 16 bases lay between the germline ends. From germline, CDR1 is DFQATT and CDR2 SNEGSKA (reference sequence). The CDR3 DNA sequence: TGCAGTGCCCGAGGACAGGGAGGGGAGACCCAGTACTTC. This translates into CSARGQGGETQYF.

In this sample, this clonotype turned up a few times. This chain joins TRBV4-1 and TRBJ1-2; D gene unclear. CDR1 is MGHRA and CDR2 is YSYEKL in the germline V gene. V lost 2 bases and J lost 8, with 21 bases in between. The CDR3 is made up of 16 amino acids. The CDR3 bases are TGCGCCAGCAGCCAATCCGAGGAGCGACGGGAGGGAGGCTACACCTTC. Translated: CASSQSEERREGGYTF.

This clonotype was seen only a few times. This chain joins TRBV4-1 and TRBJ2-5; 8 nucleotides agree with TRBD1. The assigned J gene may be wrong: the sequence end matches TRBJ2-1 better. This CDR3 has 15 amino acids. Per germline, CDR1 MGHRA and CDR2 YSYEKL. The CDR3 protein is CASSQTGGKNNEQFF. CDR3 in DNA: TGCGCCAGCAGCCAAACAGGGGGAAAAAACAATGAGCAGTTCTTC.

This clonotype was detected a few times. The gene calls are TRBV11-2 and TRBJ2-5; 9 bases line up with TRBD1. The germline V gene has CDR1 SGHAT and CDR2 FQNNGV. This CDR3 is built from 17 residues. Trimming removed 5 bases from V and 2 bases from J; junction bases left unmatched: 12. CDR3 amino acids: CASSPRPGQGDQETQYF. CDR3 nucleotide sequence: TGTGCCAGCAGCCCCCGGCCGGGACAGGGTGATCAAGAGACCCAGTACTTC.

This clonotype has just a few counts. The genes are TRBV28 and TRBJ2-7, with 7 bases fitting TRBD2. In germline, CDR1 is MDHEN, CDR2 SYDVKM. V was clipped by 11 bases and J by 6 bases; unmatched bases: 7. CDR3 size: 11 residues. The CDR3 here is CAAAGVAEQYF. DNA for the CDR3: TGTGCCGCTGCGGGGGTGGCCGAGCAGTACTTC.

The chain couples TRBV9 to TRBJ2-1; D gene unclear. Germline V lookup: CDR1 SGDLS, CDR2 YYNGEE. The V gene lost 0 bases and the J gene lost 4 bases, with 17 bases spanning the gap. There are 17 residues in the CDR3. The CDR3 DNA follows: TGTGCCAGCAGCGTAGGGTCCCTTATAGGACGATACAATGAGCAGTTCTTC. Translated: CASSVGSLIGRYNEQFF.

This clonotype showed up just a few times. The chain links TRBV5-4 to TRBJ2-1; 15 nucleotides line up with TRBD2. Trimming cost V 4 bases and J 7 bases; bases outside gene matches: 6. Germline V gene lookup returns CDR1 SGHNT and CDR2 YYREEE (reference sequence). The CDR3 length is 16 residues. For the CDR3, the DNA is TGTGCCAGCAGCGGACTAGCGGGGGGGCACGTGAATGAGCAGTTCTTC. Amino acid sequence: CASSGLAGGHVNEQFF.

This chain links TRBV20-1 with TRBJ1-1; D is unresolved. The CDR3 loop spans 12 amino acids. The V and J ends lost 3 bases and 0 bases respectively, with 5 bases between them. CDR1 and CDR2 from the germline V gene are DFQATT and SNEGSKA (reference sequence). The CDR3 protein is CSASGMNTEAFF. CDR3 sequence (DNA): TGCAGTGCTAGCGGTATGAACACTGAAGCTTTCTTT.

The rearrangement joins TRBV10-2 to TRBJ1-1; D is unresolved. CDR1 WSHSY and CDR2 SAAADI come from the germline V gene. The CDR3 runs 15 residues. Trimming took off 1 base at V and 0 bases at J, with 9 bases between the two ends. DNA of the CDR3: TGCGCCAGCAGTGAGTACGGTTACATGAACACTGAAGCTTTCTTT. This translates into CASSEYGYMNTEAFF.

This clonotype occurred a few times. The CDR3 nucleotides are TGCGCCAGCAGCTTGGGTAGCGGGGACTACGAGCAGTACTTC. This gives the protein CASSLGSGDYEQYF. The chain carries TRBV5-1 and TRBJ2-7; 8 bases agree with TRBD2. Germline CDR1 and CDR2: SGHRS and YFSETQ. The CDR3 length is 14 residues. After removal of 0 bases from V and 3 bases from J, the junction contained 2 bases not matched to a gene. The full variable domain, in which reference TRBV5-1 and TRBJ2-7 provide the parts outside the CDR3, is KAGVTQTPRYLIKTRGQQVTLSCSPISGHRSVSWYQQTPGQGLQFLFEYFSETQRNKGNFPGRFSGRQFSNSRSEMNVSTLELGDSALYLCASSLGSGDYEQYFGPGTRLTVT.

This clonotype was observed a handful of times. V usage is TRBV6-5 and J usage is TRBJ1-2, with a tentative D call TRBD1 (5 bases). Germline assignment: CDR1 MNHEY and CDR2 SVGAGI. Trimming removed 5 bases from V and 1 base from J, with 14 bases in between. CDR3 length: 15 residues. CDR3 sequence (DNA): TGTGCCAGCAGTCGGGACGCTATGTTTAACTATGGCTACACCTTC. Translated: CASSRDAMFNYGYTF.

The chain links TRBV3-1 to TRBJ2-5; D is perhaps TRBD2 (6 bases). The CDR3 sequence is 15 residues long. Trimming took 0 bases from V and 5 from J, leaving 13 bases between them. In germline, CDR1 is LGHDT, CDR2 YNNKEL (reference sequence). The CDR3 sequence is CASSQESRREETQYF. As DNA, the CDR3 is TGTGCCAGCAGCCAAGAATCGCGGAGGGAGGAGACCCAGTACTTC.

The V gene is TRBV7-8, the J gene TRBJ1-4, with TRBD1 as a possible D gene (5 bases). The CDR3 sequence is 15 residues long. Germline assignment: CDR1 SGHVS and CDR2 FQNEAQ. The V end lost 0 bases, the J end lost 7 bases, and 12 bases lay between the germline ends. CDR3 amino acids: CASSLAGGSFEKLFF. CDR3 nucleotides: TGTGCCAGCAGCTTAGCCGGGGGGAGTTTTGAAAAACTGTTTTTT.

This clonotype has only a few counts. V usage is TRBV5-1 and J usage is TRBJ2-4; TRBD2 might be the D (5 bases). This CDR3 contains 13 residues. Germline CDR1 and CDR2: SGHRS and YFSETQ. Trimming removed 4 bases at V and 8 bases at J, with 13 bases between. The DNA for the CDR3 is TGCGCCAGCAGCCCGGACTGGCCAGACATTCAGTACTTC. It codes for CASSPDWPDIQYF.

This clonotype was counted only a few times. This chain joins TRBV28 and TRBJ2-7; TRBD2 agrees at 7 bases. Unmatched junction bases numbered 3, after V lost 3 bases and J lost 7 bases. Germline V gene lookup returns CDR1 MDHEN and CDR2 SYDVKM. CDR3 length: 12 residues. Here the CDR3 reads CASSFVGGEQYF. For the CDR3, the DNA is TGTGCCAGCAGTTTTGTGGGGGGGGAGCAGTACTTC.

This clonotype was seen more than once but under ten times. The chain is built from TRBV10-3 and TRBJ1-1; 7 bases fit TRBD1. The trim removed 4 bases at V and 8 bases at J, leaving 10 bases unmatched. Per the germline V gene, CDR1 is ENHRY and CDR2 is SYGVKD. The CDR3 has 14 amino acids. The CDR3 region is CAISVTGSSTEAFF. The CDR3 DNA reads as TGTGCCATCAGTGTGACAGGGTCCAGCACCGAAGCTTTCTTT.

The table lists this clonotype with a few counts. CDR3 region: CASSETQGYGYTF. In DNA form, the CDR3 reads TGCGCCAGCAGCGAAACCCAGGGATATGGCTACACCTTC. The V gene is TRBV10-1, the J gene TRBJ1-2, with a possible D match to TRBD1 (5 bases). This CDR3 region has 13 residues. Trimming shortened V by 6 bases and J by 5 bases, and 13 bases separated the two germline ends. Germline-derived CDR1 and CDR2 are WNHNN and SYGVQD (reference sequence).

The CDR3 DNA reads as TGCAGTGTCAGAACTGCGGGGCAGTACAATGAGCAGTTCTTC. Its translation: CSVRTAGQYNEQFF. This rearrangement joins TRBV20-1 to TRBJ2-1; a weak D match, TRBD2 (6 bases). The CDR3 consists of 14 residues. The germline V gene has CDR1 DFQATT and CDR2 SNEGSKA (reference sequence). Trimming pared 7 bases from V and 4 bases from J, leaving 17 bases between.

The chain recombines TRBV6-6 with TRBJ2-5; D not certain. With 5 bases removed from V and 2 bases from J, the gap between germline ends came to 18 bases. From germline, CDR1 is MNHNY and CDR2 SVGAGI (reference sequence). The CDR3 runs 16 residues. CDR3 in amino acids: CASSTYRAPDQETQYF. CDR3 DNA sequence: TGTGCCAGCAGTACCTATCGGGCCCCGGATCAAGAGACCCAGTACTTC.

Many counts were recorded for this clonotype. This chain connects TRBV29-1 to TRBJ1-2, with TRBD1 matching over 7 bases. Germline lookup yields CDR1 SQVTM and CDR2 ANQGSEA. CDR3 length: 11 amino acids. V gave up 4 bases and J gave up 7 bases; unmatched junction bases: 3. The CDR3 loop is CSVGQGAGYTF. The CDR3 nucleotides are TGCAGCGTTGGACAGGGTGCTGGCTACACCTTC.

The chain joins TRBV25-1 to TRBJ2-5; no clear D gene. The CDR3 runs 13 residues. Germline loops: CDR1 MGHDK, CDR2 SYGVNS. The V end lost 6 bases, the J end lost 5 bases, and 13 bases lay between the germline ends. CDR3 sequence (DNA): TGTGCCAGCAGGGATTCGGTTGTGGAGACCCAGTACTTC. It codes for CASRDSVVETQYF.

A remark on this clonotype: The junction differs from germline at one of its ends, possibly a read error. The chain joins TRBV20-1 to TRBJ2-5, with 7 bases identical to TRBD2. There are 13 residues in the CDR3. Germline CDR1 and CDR2: DFQATT and SNEGSKA (reference sequence). The CDR3 sequence: CSARVWARGERHF. The CDR3 DNA sequence: TGCAGTGCTAGAGTGTGGGCCCGGGGGGAGAGGCACTTC.

This clonotype has only a few counts. The V call is TRBV4-2, the J call TRBJ2-5; D unresolved. The CDR3 totals 14 residues. The V end was cut by 1 base, the J end by 3 bases, with 9 bases between. Germline V lookup: CDR1 LGHNA, CDR2 YNFKEQ. This CDR3 reads CASSQGLREETQYF. The CDR3 DNA sequence: TGTGCCAGCAGCCAAGGGCTGCGCGAAGAGACCCAGTACTTC.

The J gene is TRBJ2-5, the V gene TRBV29-1; perhaps TRBD1 as D (5 bases). Germline assignment: CDR1 SQVTM and CDR2 ANQGSEA. This CDR3 spans 13 amino acids. V dropped 2 bases and J dropped 4 bases, with 11 bases sitting between them. CDR3 sequence reads: CSVERMGPETQYF. Written as DNA, the CDR3 is TGCAGCGTTGAAAGAATGGGGCCAGAGACCCAGTACTTC.